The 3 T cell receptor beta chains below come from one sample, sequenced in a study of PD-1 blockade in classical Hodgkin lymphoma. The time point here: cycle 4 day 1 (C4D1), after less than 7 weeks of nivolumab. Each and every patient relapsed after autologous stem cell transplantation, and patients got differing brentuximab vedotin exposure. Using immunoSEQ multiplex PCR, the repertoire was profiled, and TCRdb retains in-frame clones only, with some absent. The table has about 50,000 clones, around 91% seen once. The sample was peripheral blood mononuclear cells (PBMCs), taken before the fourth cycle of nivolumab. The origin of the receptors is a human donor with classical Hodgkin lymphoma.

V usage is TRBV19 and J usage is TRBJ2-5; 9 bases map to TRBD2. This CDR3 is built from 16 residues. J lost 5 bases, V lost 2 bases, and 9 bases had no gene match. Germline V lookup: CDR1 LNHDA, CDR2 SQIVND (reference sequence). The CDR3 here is CASSINRAGGMETQYF. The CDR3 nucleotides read TGTGCCAGTAGTATAAATAGAGCGGGAGGTATGGAGACCCAGTACTTC.

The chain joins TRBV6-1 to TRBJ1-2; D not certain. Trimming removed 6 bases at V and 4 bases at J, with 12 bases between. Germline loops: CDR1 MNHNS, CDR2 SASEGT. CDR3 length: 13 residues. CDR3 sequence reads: CASSPNAPYGYTF. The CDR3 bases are TGTGCCAGCAGCCCTAACGCCCCCTATGGCTACACCTTC.

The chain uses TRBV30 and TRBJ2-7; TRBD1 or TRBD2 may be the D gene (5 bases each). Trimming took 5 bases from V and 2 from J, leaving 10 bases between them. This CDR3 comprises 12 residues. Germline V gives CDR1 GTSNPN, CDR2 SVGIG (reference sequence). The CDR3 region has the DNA TGTGCCTGGGGGGACCTTACCTACGAGCAGTACTTC. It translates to CAWGDLTYEQYF.